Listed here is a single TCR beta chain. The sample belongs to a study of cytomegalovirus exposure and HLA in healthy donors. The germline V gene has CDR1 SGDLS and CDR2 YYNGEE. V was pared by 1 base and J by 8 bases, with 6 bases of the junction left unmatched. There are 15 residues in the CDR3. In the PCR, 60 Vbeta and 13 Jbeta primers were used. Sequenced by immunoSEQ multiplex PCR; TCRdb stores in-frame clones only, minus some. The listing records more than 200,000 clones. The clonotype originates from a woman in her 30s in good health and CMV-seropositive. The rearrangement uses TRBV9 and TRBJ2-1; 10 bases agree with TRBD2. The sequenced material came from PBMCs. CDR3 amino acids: CASSVLAGATHEQFF. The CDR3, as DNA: TGTGCCAGCAGCGTACTAGCGGGAGCCACCCATGAGCAGTTCTTC.